Shown below are 21 T cell receptor beta chains from a single sample sequenced in a study of blood T cell repertoires in COVID-19 (TCRdb year 2020). Libraries were prepared through the immunoSEQ multiplex PCR assay. TCRdb retrieved this table from immuneACCESS and kept in-frame rearrangements only. Not all clones are present; in checked studies, unresolved V genes account for under half, and no reason is known for the remainder. Here the sample has some 68,000 clones; less than 95% occur a single time. Together, the top ten hold around 0.52% of the sample. Sequencing was carried out using peripheral blood. The receptors were sampled from a man aged 45-60 years with COVID-19, enrolled during active disease.

The rearrangement joins TRBV29-1 to TRBJ1-1, with 7 bases aligning to TRBD1. The CDR3 loop spans 15 amino acids. Germline V gene data show CDR1 as SQVTM and CDR2 as ANQGSEA. V shed 5 bases and J 4 bases; nucleotides not matched to a gene: 13. CDR3 bases: TGCAGCGTTTATTACACAGGGGTTGGAGGCACTGAAGCTTTCTTT. This sequence encodes CSVYYTGVGGTEAFF.

This sequence joins TRBV6-6 and TRBJ1-6, with a possible D match to TRBD1 (5 bases). Trimming left V 6 bases short and J 5 bases short, with 11 bases between. CDR3 length equals 14 residues. Germline values: CDR1 MNHNY, CDR2 SVGAGI (reference sequence). The CDR3 protein is CASSLGQDNSPLHF. As DNA, the CDR3 is TGTGCCAGCAGCCTCGGACAAGATAATTCACCCCTCCACTTT.

The V call is TRBV10-3, the J call TRBJ1-6; 7 bases agree with TRBD1. CDR3 size: 14 residues. Per germline, CDR1 ENHRY and CDR2 SYGVKD. J gave up 9 bases and V 2 bases, and 4 bases lay outside the gene matches. The CDR3 region is CAISETGESSPLHF. The CDR3, as DNA: TGTGCCATCAGTGAGACAGGGGAGAGTTCACCCCTCCACTTT.

Only a few counts were recorded for this clone. The chain uses TRBV2 and TRBJ1-5; 9 nucleotides line up with TRBD1. V shed 6 bases, J shed 2 bases, and the junction held 8 bases outside the gene matches. From germline, CDR1 is SNHLY and CDR2 FYNNEI. This CDR3 region has 16 residues. The CDR3 loop reads CASRAHRGPGNQPQHF. In DNA, the CDR3 is TGTGCCAGCAGGGCCCACAGGGGGCCAGGCAATCAGCCCCAGCATTTT.

The chain is built from TRBV6-6 and TRBJ1-5; 7 bases map to TRBD1. V shed 5 bases, J shed 4 bases, and the junction held 5 bases outside the gene matches. The germline V gene has CDR1 MNHNY and CDR2 SVGAGI (reference sequence). This CDR3 has 14 residues. CDR3: CASSPTGTNQPQHF. Here the CDR3 DNA reads TGTGCCAGCAGTCCGACAGGGACGAATCAGCCCCAGCATTTT.

J is TRBJ1-2 and V is TRBV5-4; D is possibly TRBD1 (6 bases). Trimming cost V 6 bases and J 4 bases, with 16 bases left between them. The CDR3 spans 14 residues. The germline V gene has CDR1 SGHNT and CDR2 YYREEE (reference sequence). The CDR3 loop reads CASNRPGATYGYTF. Here the CDR3 DNA reads TGTGCCAGCAACCGACCAGGGGCTACCTATGGCTACACCTTC. The whole variable domain, filled in from reference TRBV5-4 and TRBJ1-2, reads ETGVTQSPTHLIKTRGQQVTLRCSSQSGHNTVSWYQQALGQGPQFIFQYYREEENGRGNFPPRFSGLQFPNYSSELNVNALELDDSALYLCASNRPGATYGYTFGSGTRLTVV.

V and J are TRBV5-1 and TRBJ2-7; TRBD1 aligns across 10 bases. Germline assignment: CDR1 SGHRS and CDR2 YFSETQ. After removal of 0 bases from V and 2 bases from J, the junction contained 5 bases not matched to a gene. The CDR3 extends over 16 amino acids. CDR3 loop: CASSLAQGTGAYEQYF. DNA of the CDR3: TGCGCCAGCAGCTTGGCCCAAGGGACAGGGGCCTACGAGCAGTACTTC. Drawing the rest from reference TRBV5-1 and TRBJ2-7, the complete variable domain is KAGVTQTPRYLIKTRGQQVTLSCSPISGHRSVSWYQQTPGQGLQFLFEYFSETQRNKGNFPGRFSGRQFSNSRSEMNVSTLELGDSALYLCASSLAQGTGAYEQYFGPGTRLTVT.

The rearrangement joins TRBV6-4 to TRBJ2-5; 7 nucleotides line up with TRBD1. The V gene end was trimmed by 5 bases and the J gene end by 7 bases; junction bases not matched to a gene: 10. The CDR3 is 14 residues long. Germline V gene data show CDR1 as MRHNA and CDR2 as SNTAGT. The CDR3 reads CASSPQTGTGTQYF. The CDR3 DNA follows: TGTGCCAGCAGTCCTCAGACAGGGACCGGGACCCAGTACTTC.

V and J are TRBV2 and TRBJ2-5; D call uncertain. CDR1 is SNHLY and CDR2 is FYNNEI in the germline V gene. The CDR3 has 12 residues. V lost 3 bases to trimming and J lost 4 bases, with 6 bases between them. The chain's CDR3 is CASSDPGETQYF. The CDR3 DNA is TGTGCCAGCAGTGATCCGGGAGAGACCCAGTACTTC.

CDR3 sequence reads: CASSMRQEGFGYTF. The CDR3 DNA reads TGTGCCAGTAGTATGCGACAGGAAGGGTTTGGCTACACCTTC. This chain links TRBV19 with TRBJ1-2, with D tentatively TRBD1 (6 bases). The CDR3 has 14 residues. Trimming stripped 3 bases from V and 7 bases from J, with 15 bases between. Germline V gives CDR1 LNHDA, CDR2 SQIVND (reference sequence). Filled out from reference TRBV19 and TRBJ1-2, the complete variable domain reads DGGITQSPKYLFRKEGQNVTLSCEQNLNHDAMYWYRQDPGQGLRLIYYSQIVNDFQKGDIAEGYSVSREKKESFPLTVTSAQKNPTAFYLCASSMRQEGFGYTFGSGTRLTVV.

The V gene is TRBV3-1 (or the pseudogene TRBV3-2), the J gene TRBJ1-2; D is uncertain. The CDR3 length is 11 residues. Trimming removed 5 bases from V and 8 bases from J, with 9 bases in between. CDR1 is LGHDT, CDR2 YNNKEL, per germline (reference sequence). The CDR3: CASSNLQGYTF. CDR3 nucleotides: TGTGCCAGCAGCAATCTACAGGGCTACACCTTC.

The gene calls are TRBV5-1 and TRBJ1-2, with D perhaps matching TRBD1 (6 bases). Trimming cost V 4 bases and J 4 bases, with 11 bases left between them. The CDR3 totals 13 residues. CDR1 is SGHRS and CDR2 is YFSETQ in the germline V gene. The CDR3 DNA reads TGCGCCAGCAGCCCGAACAGGGCCTATGGCTACACCTTC. This sequence encodes CASSPNRAYGYTF.

This rearrangement joins TRBV12-3 or TRBV12-4 to TRBJ2-7; 7 bases map to TRBD2. Germline trimming cut 1 base from V and 6 bases from J; bases unmatched to any gene: 3. The CDR3 is made up of 13 amino acids. The CDR3 region has the DNA TGTGCCAGCAGTTTAGTTGAGCGGGGCGAGCAGTACTTC. Its protein is CASSLVERGEQYF.

The chain combines TRBV6-1 with TRBJ2-7, with D possibly matching TRBD2 (6 bases). Trimming shortened V by 2 bases and J by 3 bases, and 11 bases separated the two germline ends. The CDR3 spans 14 residues. In germline, CDR1 is MNHNS, CDR2 SASEGT. CDR3 protein: CASSETTRRYEQYF. The CDR3 DNA reads TGTGCCAGCAGTGAAACGACTAGGCGCTACGAGCAGTACTTC.

The chain has TRBV4-1 and TRBJ2-3; D unclear. CDR1 MGHRA and CDR2 YSYEKL come from the germline V gene. This CDR3 contains 13 residues. Trimming cost V 3 bases and J 2 bases, with 6 bases left between them. CDR3: CASSHPVTDTQYF. DNA of the CDR3: TGCGCCAGCAGCCATCCCGTCACAGATACGCAGTATTTT.

The V gene is TRBV4-2, the J gene TRBJ2-4; D is undetermined. V dropped 0 bases and J dropped 3 bases, with 6 bases sitting between them. Germline V gene data show CDR1 as LGHNA and CDR2 as YNFKEQ. This CDR3 contains 14 residues. The CDR3 region is CASSQDSYKNIQYF. CDR3 coding DNA: TGTGCCAGCAGCCAAGACAGTTACAAAAACATTCAGTACTTC.

This chain links TRBV7-2 with TRBJ1-3; perhaps TRBD1 as D (6 bases). Trimming took off 1 base at V and 8 bases at J, with 18 bases between the two ends. CDR3 length equals 16 residues. Germline CDR1 is SGHTA and CDR2 is FQGNSA. The CDR3 reads CASSLDLGGAWDTIYF. The CDR3 coding sequence is TGTGCCAGCAGCTTAGATTTGGGGGGGGCGTGGGACACCATATATTTT.

The count of this clone is one. The CDR3 loop reads CASSLDRTSGSLGEQFF. As DNA, the CDR3 is TGCGCCAGCAGCTTGGATCGGACTAGCGGGAGTTTGGGTGAGCAGTTCTTC. The J gene is TRBJ2-1, the V gene TRBV5-1; 13 bases agree with TRBD2. Germline V lookup: CDR1 SGHRS, CDR2 YFSETQ. V dropped 0 bases and J dropped 9; count of bases not matched to a gene: 9. The CDR3 loop spans 17 amino acids.

Worth noting for this clone: Other DNA sequences from this sample encode an identical CDR3 as well. The rearrangement joins TRBV9 to TRBJ1-1; maybe TRBD1 (5 bases). Germline CDR1 SGDLS, CDR2 YYNGEE. The CDR3 length is 14 residues. The germline V and J ends were trimmed by 4 bases and 0 bases, with 10 bases remaining between them. CDR3 in amino acids: CASSPQGLNTEAFF. The CDR3 region has the DNA TGTGCCAGCAGCCCTCAGGGATTGAACACTGAAGCTTTCTTT.

This chain uses TRBV7-2 with TRBJ2-7; unclear D gene. V was shortened by 0 bases and J by 3 bases, with 6 bases between the two germline ends. Germline V gene lookup returns CDR1 SGHTA and CDR2 FQGNSA. The CDR3 has 13 amino acids. CDR3 nucleotide sequence: TGTGCCAGCAGCTTAGCCCACAGCTACGAGCAGTACTTC. Translated, it gives CASSLAHSYEQYF.

The gene calls are TRBV14 and TRBJ2-7; 7 bases match TRBD2. This CDR3 contains 15 residues. V was clipped by 5 bases and J by 5 bases; unmatched bases: 12. Germline V CDR1 and CDR2: SGHDN, FVKESK. The CDR3 sequence is CASSLPGLMPNEQYF. CDR3 bases: TGTGCCAGCAGCTTACCGGGACTAATGCCTAACGAGCAGTACTTC.